The 26 T cell receptor beta chains given below trace back to one sample, sequenced in a study of shared clonotypes between healthy human individuals. Assay: immunoSEQ multiplex PCR; the TCRdb copy retains only in-frame clones and omits some. Of about 460,000 clones in the sample, around 77% are singletons; the top ten hold approximately 12%. The material sequenced was PBMCs. These TCRs come from a woman in her 40s in good health. Some clones in this sample may be carry-over from other donors' samples.

This chain joins TRBV19 and TRBJ2-7, with 7 bases aligning to TRBD1. The CDR3 contains 13 residues. V lost 4 bases to trimming and J lost 6 bases; unmatched junction nucleotides: 6. Germline CDR1 is LNHDA and CDR2 is SQIVND (reference sequence). CDR3 amino acids: CASSTQGKGEQYF. CDR3 DNA: TGTGCCAGTAGTACACAGGGGAAAGGCGAGCAGTACTTC.

This clone was detected a few times. The chain recombines TRBV6-5 with TRBJ2-1; D assignment may be TRBD1 or TRBD2 (7 bases each). In germline, CDR1 is MNHEY, CDR2 SVGAGI. The CDR3 runs to 15 residues. V lost 5 bases and J 3 bases, leaving 14 bases between the germline ends. The CDR3 reads CASSRQGGFYNEQFF. The CDR3, as DNA: TGTGCCAGCAGTCGACAGGGAGGGTTCTACAATGAGCAGTTCTTC.

Only a few counts were recorded for this clone. One base away lies a much larger clone, so this may be a sequencing read error. The chain's CDR3 is CASSSSRHANEKLVF. The DNA of the CDR3 is TGTGCCAGCAGTTCGTCGCGTCACGCTAATGAAAAACTGGTTTTT. V gene TRBV5-4 combines with J gene TRBJ1-4; D not certain. The CDR3 has 15 residues. Germline V gene lookup returns CDR1 SGHNT and CDR2 YYREEE (reference sequence).

This clone has just one count. The rearrangement uses TRBV30 and TRBJ2-7; TRBD2 agrees at 7 bases. Germline CDR1 reads GTSNPN; CDR2 reads SVGIG (reference sequence). This CDR3 comprises 14 residues. V trimming: 0 bases; J trimming: 4 bases; junction bases outside the gene matches: 6. The CDR3 region is CAWSVWGRAYEQYF. In DNA form, the CDR3 reads TGTGCCTGGAGTGTATGGGGGAGGGCTTACGAGCAGTACTTC.

Turning to this clone: A much larger clone lies one base from this, so it may be a read error. The chain combines TRBV28 with TRBJ2-5, with 8 bases fitting TRBD2. CDR1 and CDR2 from the germline V gene are MDHEN and SYDVKM. CDR3 length: 19 residues. CDR3 region: CASSSRARSGSWRQETRYF. CDR3 nucleotides: TGTGCCAGCAGTTCCCGAGCCCGCAGCGGGAGTTGGCGGCAAGAGACCCGGTACTTC.

This clone has ten or more counts. At the DNA level, this CDR3 is encoded by other sequences in the same sample as well. The chain carries TRBV14 and TRBJ2-2; D call uncertain. The CDR3 spans 13 residues. Germline V gene data show CDR1 as SGHDN and CDR2 as FVKESK. Trimming cost V 1 base and J 8 bases, with 8 bases left between them. The CDR3 DNA follows: TGTGCCAGCAGCCAAGCACTTAGAGGGGAGCTGTTTTTT. Its translation is CASSQALRGELFF.

The chain recombines TRBV4-1 with TRBJ2-7; D gene uncertain. CDR1 and CDR2 (germline): MGHRA, YSYEKL. The V gene lost 1 base and the J gene lost 6 bases, with 7 bases spanning the gap. The length of the CDR3 is 12 residues. The CDR3 nucleotides read TGCGCCAGCAGCCAAGTCTCGAGCGAGCAGTACTTC. Residues: CASSQVSSEQYF.

Of note for this clone: A single base is all that separates this from a far larger clone, so a read error is likely. As DNA, the CDR3 is TGTGCCACCAGCAGGGTGGGACAGGGGGGATACAATGAGCAGTTCTTC. Its protein is CATSRVGQGGYNEQFF. The chain employs TRBV15 and TRBJ2-1, with TRBD1 matching 11 bases. The CDR3 covers 16 residues. Per germline, CDR1 LNHNV and CDR2 YYDKDF (reference sequence). The V segment lost 3 bases and the J segment 4 bases; nucleotides outside the gene matches: 5.

This clone was observed once. The chain is built from TRBV5-1 and TRBJ1-1, with D perhaps TRBD1 (5 bases). The CDR3 runs to 13 residues. V dropped 4 bases and J dropped 0 bases, with 7 bases sitting between them. Germline loops: CDR1 SGHRS, CDR2 YFSETQ. The DNA for the CDR3 is TGCGCCAGCAGCGAGACAGTGAACACTGAAGCTTTCTTT. Translated: CASSETVNTEAFF.

Note on this clone: A far larger clone is one base from this, pointing to a likely read error. Other DNA sequences from this sample encode an identical CDR3 as well. This chain connects TRBV4-3 to TRBJ1-2, with D maybe TRBD1 (5 bases). The CDR3 length is 13 residues. Germline CDR1 LGHNA, CDR2 YSLEER. Trimming cost V 4 bases and J 8 bases, with 14 bases left between them. CDR3 DNA: TGCGCCAGCAGCCCGGGGCAGGGCTTAGGCTACACCTTC. Its protein product is CASSPGQGLGYTF.

V gene TRBV7-9 combines with J gene TRBJ2-7; either TRBD1 or TRBD2 may fit D (5 bases each). There are 17 residues in the CDR3. V lost 2 bases and J 1 base, leaving 18 bases between the germline ends. Germline CDR1 and CDR2: SEHNR and FQNEAQ (reference sequence). The CDR3 DNA reads TGTGCCAGCAGCTTACCCGAGGGGTGGGAAGGGTCCTACGAGCAGTACTTC. It translates to CASSLPEGWEGSYEQYF.

Points on this clone: A read error is likely here: a far larger clone is one base away. The chain combines TRBV30 with TRBJ1-1; no firm D call. The CDR3 runs to 11 residues. Germline CDR1 GTSNPN, CDR2 SVGIG (reference sequence). Trimming took 7 bases from V and 3 from J, leaving 9 bases between them. CDR3: CAYKTDTEAFF. As DNA, the CDR3 is TGTGCCTACAAAACGGACACTGAAGCTTTCTTT.

As DNA, the CDR3 is TGTGCCAGCAGCTTGAGTCTAGCGGGATACGAGCAGTACTTC. Translation: CASSLSLAGYEQYF. The chain joins TRBV5-4 to TRBJ2-7; the match to TRBD2 covers 9 bases. The junction had 3 bases not matched to a gene; V was cut back by 1 base and J by 4 bases. Germline lookup yields CDR1 SGHNT and CDR2 YYREEE (reference sequence). The CDR3 is made up of 14 amino acids.

As regards this clone: This clone may be a read error of a much larger clone one base away. V is TRBV2 and J is TRBJ2-2; a weak D match, TRBD2 (5 bases). Germline V lookup: CDR1 SNHLY, CDR2 FYNNEI. This CDR3 contains 14 residues. The CDR3 nucleotides are TGTGCCAGCAGTGAAGCGTCCGGAACCGGGGAGCTGCTTTTT. It yields the protein CASSEASGTGELLF.

This rearrangement joins TRBV4-2 to TRBJ1-5, with 12 bases aligning to TRBD1. The CDR3 sequence is 16 residues long. After removal of 4 bases from V and 4 bases from J, the junction contained 5 bases not matched to a gene. From germline, CDR1 is LGHNA and CDR2 YNFKEQ. The DNA for the CDR3 is TGTGCCAGCAGCCCTAGGGACAGGGGGCCGAATCAGCCCCAGCATTTT. It yields the protein CASSPRDRGPNQPQHF.

This clone qualifies as medium-sized (0.01 to 0.1%). Other nucleotide sequences from this sample produce the same CDR3. J is TRBJ2-2 and V is TRBV6-1; no clear D. V was clipped by 1 base and J by 2 bases, with 8 bases between them. In germline, CDR1 is MNHNS, CDR2 SASEGT. The CDR3 runs to 15 residues. CDR3 DNA: TGTGCCAGCAGTGAAGAAGAAGGAAACACCGGGGAGCTGTTTTTT. This sequence encodes CASSEEEGNTGELFF.

The rearrangement joins TRBV29-1 to TRBJ1-1, with D tentatively TRBD1 (6 bases). V lost 5 bases, J lost 4 bases, and 14 bases lay in between. There are 13 residues in the CDR3. CDR1 SQVTM and CDR2 ANQGSEA come from the germline V gene. The DNA of the CDR3 is TGCAGCGTTTCTGAACAGGGTTTCACTGAAGCTTTCTTT. The encoded protein is CSVSEQGFTEAFF.

The gene calls are TRBV18 and TRBJ1-1; 11 nucleotides align to TRBD1. The germline V gene has CDR1 KGHSH and CDR2 LQKENI. V lost 8 bases and J lost 4; bases outside the gene matches: 6. The CDR3 covers 14 residues. The CDR3 DNA is TGTGCCAGCCAACCAGGGACAGGGGGCACTGAAGCTTTCTTT. As protein: CASQPGTGGTEAFF.

The J gene is TRBJ1-3, the V gene TRBV15; D possibly corresponds to TRBD1 (5 bases). The V end was cut by 1 base, the J end by 4 bases, with 8 bases between. The length of the CDR3 is 14 residues. Looked up from germline, CDR1 is LNHNV and CDR2 is YYDKDF (reference sequence). The CDR3, as DNA: TGTGCCACCAGCAGAGGCAGGGTCGGAAACACCATATATTTT. It yields the protein CATSRGRVGNTIYF.

The chain carries TRBV2 and TRBJ2-7; unclear D gene. Deletions cut 7 bases from V and 0 bases from J, with 13 bases between. The CDR3 is 14 amino acids. The germline gives CDR1 SNHLY, CDR2 FYNNEI. This CDR3 reads CASTQRPTSYEQYF. The CDR3 DNA is TGTGCCAGCACCCAAAGGCCTACCTCCTACGAGCAGTACTTC.

The table lists this clone with a count of one. A far larger clone is one base from this, pointing to a likely read error. The J gene is TRBJ2-2, the V gene TRBV4-1; D not resolved. The ends were cut back, 0 bases at V and 6 bases at J, with 8 bases in the middle. Germline CDR1 reads MGHRA; CDR2 reads YSYEKL. This CDR3 is 14 amino acids long. CDR3 residues: CASSQDPTSGELFF. The CDR3 DNA follows: TGCGCCAGCAGCCAAGATCCCACCTCCGGGGAGCTGTTTTTT.

J is TRBJ1-4 and V is TRBV19, with 11 bases fitting TRBD1. Germline V CDR1 and CDR2: LNHDA, SQIVND (reference sequence). The CDR3 loop spans 15 amino acids. V was clipped by 5 bases and J by 6 bases; unmatched bases: 5. CDR3 DNA sequence: TGTGCCAGTAGTGCACCGGGACAGGGGGATGAAAAACTGTTTTTT. Translating gives CASSAPGQGDEKLFF.

The count of this clone is one. With only one base between it and a far larger clone, this is likely a read error. The chain uses TRBV6-1 and TRBJ2-7; TRBD2 matches at 7 bases. The germline V gene encodes CDR1 MNHNS and CDR2 SASEGT. The CDR3 has 14 amino acids. V lost 2 bases, J lost 3 bases, and 4 bases stayed unmatched. In nucleotides, the CDR3 is TGTGCCAGCAGTGAACAAGGGGAGGGCTACGAGCAGTACTTC. Residues: CASSEQGEGYEQYF.

Regarding this clone: A read error is the likely source, as a far larger clone sits one nucleotide away. The chain combines TRBV4-1 with TRBJ1-5; D might be TRBD1 (5 bases). Per germline, CDR1 MGHRA and CDR2 YSYEKL. Trimming left V 0 bases short and J 9 bases short, with 15 bases between. CDR3 length: 15 amino acids. Here the CDR3 reads CASSQDLQGAPPQHF. The CDR3 bases are TGCGCCAGCAGCCAAGATCTTCAAGGGGCCCCGCCCCAGCATTTT.

The V and J genes are TRBV7-2 and TRBJ2-7, with D uncertain. Trimming cost V 1 base and J 1 base, with 5 bases left between them. The V gene's germline CDR1 is SGHTA and CDR2 FQGNSA. The CDR3 contains 13 residues. CDR3 sequence (DNA): TGTGCCAGCAGCTTAGTAGAATCCTACGAGCAGTACTTC. As protein: CASSLVESYEQYF.

The chain uses TRBV18 and TRBJ2-2, with 9 positions matching TRBD2. The CDR3 spans 16 residues. The V and J ends lost 1 base and 4 bases, in that order; junction bases with no gene match: 4. CDR1 is KGHSH and CDR2 is LQKENI in the germline V gene. In DNA form, the CDR3 reads TGTGCCAGCTCACCACAGCGCGGGAGGGTCACCGGGGAGCTGTTTTTT. Its protein is CASSPQRGRVTGELFF.